This TCR beta chain comes out of a study of response to subunit inactivated influenza vaccine. Overall study findings and caveats: Authors suggested that a seasonal influenza vaccination recruits few new T cells each time.

The CDR3 consists of 13 residues. The trim removed 0 bases at V and 15 bases at J, leaving 9 bases unmatched. Per the germline V gene, CDR1 is SGHRS and CDR2 is YFSETQ. One entry per CDR3 protein, called by TCRdb with MiXCR from the RT-PCR reads. Altogether more than 700,000 distinct CDR3 sequences are present, 21% being singletons, with the ten largest covering more than 8.5%. A word on this clonotype: The antigen is undetermined.

The sequence was collected from a man aged 50 to 60 who received an inactivated influenza vaccine. Sample: PBMCs from blood, taken around 5 days after vaccination. The chain joins TRBV5-1 to TRBJ2-1, with TRBD1 identical over 7 bases. CDR3 residues: CASSLARQGPRFF. As DNA, the CDR3 is TGCGCCAGCAGCTTGGCTAGACAGGGACCTCGGTTCTTC.